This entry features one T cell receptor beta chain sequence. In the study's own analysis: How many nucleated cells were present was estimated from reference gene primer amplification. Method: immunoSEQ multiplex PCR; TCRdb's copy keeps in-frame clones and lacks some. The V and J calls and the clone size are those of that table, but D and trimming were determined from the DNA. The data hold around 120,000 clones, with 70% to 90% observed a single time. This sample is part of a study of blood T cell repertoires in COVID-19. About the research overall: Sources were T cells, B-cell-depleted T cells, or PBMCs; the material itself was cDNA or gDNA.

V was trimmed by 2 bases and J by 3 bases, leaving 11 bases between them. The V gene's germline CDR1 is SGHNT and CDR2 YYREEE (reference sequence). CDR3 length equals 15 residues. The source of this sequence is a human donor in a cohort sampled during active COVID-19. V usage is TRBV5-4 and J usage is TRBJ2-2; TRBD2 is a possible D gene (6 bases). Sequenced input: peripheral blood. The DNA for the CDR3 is TGTGCCAGCAGCTTAGGAGGGATGGACACCGGGGAGCTGTTTTTT. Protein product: CASSLGGMDTGELFF.